Following are 5 T cell receptor beta chains from one sample sequenced in a study of cytomegalovirus exposure and HLA in healthy donors. Primers: 60 Vbeta forward and 13 Jbeta reverse. Clones were read by immunoSEQ multiplex PCR, and TCRdb kept only the in-frame ones, dropping some. Of about 160,000 clones listed, roughly 80% are singletons. Sample: PBMCs. These receptors were taken from a man aged 18 to 29 in good health and CMV-seropositive.

This chain joins TRBV6-5 and TRBJ2-1; D possibly corresponds to TRBD2 (5 bases). Trimming shortened V by 0 bases and J by 2 bases, and 11 bases separated the two germline ends. Per the germline V gene, CDR1 is MNHEY and CDR2 is SVGAGI. The CDR3 runs to 16 residues. CDR3 loop: CASSYSRAQPYNEQFF. CDR3 in DNA: TGTGCCAGCAGTTACTCGAGGGCCCAGCCCTACAATGAGCAGTTCTTC.

This clone was detected only once. The J gene is TRBJ2-3, the V gene TRBV6-5; 10 bases are shared with TRBD2. Germline loops: CDR1 MNHEY, CDR2 SVGAGI. The ends lost 1 base at V and 4 bases at J; junction bases unmatched: 2. The CDR3 totals 15 residues. CDR3 loop: CASSYLAGGSDTQYF. Written as DNA, the CDR3 is TGTGCCAGCAGTTACTTAGCGGGAGGTTCAGATACGCAGTATTTT.

This chain uses TRBV7-2 with TRBJ1-2, with 8 bases matching TRBD1. With V trimmed by 3 bases and J by 4 bases, 7 bases remained unmatched. Germline lookup yields CDR1 SGHTA and CDR2 FQGNSA. The CDR3 has 15 residues. The CDR3 nucleotides read TGTGCCAGCAGCTTTAACAGGGGGGGGGCCTATGGCTACACCTTC. Translation gives CASSFNRGGAYGYTF. The full variable domain, rest sourced from reference TRBV7-2 and TRBJ1-2, is GAGVSQSPSNKVTEKGKDVELRCDPISGHTALYWYRQSLGQGLEFLIYFQGNSAPDKSGLPSDRFSAERTGGSVSTLTIQRTQQEDSAVYLCASSFNRGGAYGYTFGSGTRLTVV.

This clone has a single count. V is TRBV25-1 and J is TRBJ2-1, with 9 bases that match TRBD2. Per the germline V gene, CDR1 is MGHDK and CDR2 is SYGVNS. The V and J ends lost 3 bases and 9 bases, in that order; junction bases with no gene match: 9. The CDR3 covers 15 residues. The CDR3 DNA follows: TGTGCCAGCAGTGAGGTAGCGGGAGTTGTGAGTGAGCAGTTCTTC. Residues: CASSEVAGVVSEQFF.

J is TRBJ1-3 and V is TRBV7-9, with a weak D call TRBD1 (6 bases). This CDR3 has 15 amino acids. The germline V gene encodes CDR1 SEHNR and CDR2 FQNEAQ (reference sequence). V lost 4 bases and J 6 bases, leaving 16 bases between the germline ends. The CDR3 sequence is CASSSWMAGENTIYF. For the CDR3, the DNA is TGTGCCAGCAGCTCGTGGATGGCAGGGGAAAACACCATATATTTT. The full variable domain, rest sourced from reference TRBV7-9 and TRBJ1-3, is DTGVSQNPRHKITKRGQNVTFRCDPISEHNRLYWYRQTLGQGPEFLTYFQNEAQLEKSRLLSDRFSAERPKGSFSTLEIQRTEQGDSAMYLCASSSWMAGENTIYFGEGSWLTVV.